A single sample gave rise to the 27 T cell receptor beta chains below, sequenced in a study of response to subunit inactivated influenza vaccine. TCRdb passed the RT-PCR reads through MiXCR, listing each CDR3 protein once. The sample holds under 800,000 distinct CDR3 sequences, roughly 13% seen once. This specimen was PBMCs from blood, taken 14 to 15 days before vaccination. The receptor set was obtained from a man in his fifties or sixties who received an inactivated influenza vaccine.

This clonotype turned up a few times. The chain couples TRBV6-5 to TRBJ2-4, with D possibly being TRBD1 (6 bases). The germline CDR1 and CDR2 sequences are MNHEY and SVGAGI. This CDR3 comprises 18 residues. V was clipped by 1 base and J by 3 bases, with 19 bases between them. CDR3 in amino acids: CASSYFSSGATGKNIQYF. The CDR3 nucleotides are TGTGCCAGCAGTTACTTTTCATCAGGGGCAACGGGCAAAAACATTCAGTACTTC.

This clonotype was detected many times. The V gene is TRBV4-3, the J gene TRBJ2-2, with 7 bases lining up with TRBD1. The CDR3 is made up of 15 amino acids. V was clipped by 2 bases and J by 3 bases; unmatched bases: 3. Germline loops: CDR1 LGHNA, CDR2 YSLEER. The CDR3 nucleotides read TGCGCCAGCAGCCAAAGACAGGGCGACACCGGGGAGCTGTTTTTT. It specifies CASSQRQGDTGELFF.

This chain links TRBV5-6 with TRBJ2-3; no clear D. Germline values: CDR1 SGHDT, CDR2 YYEEEE. The CDR3 consists of 14 residues. Trimming took off 4 bases at V and 6 bases at J, with 15 bases between the two ends. The CDR3 protein is CASSRASLGDTQYF. The CDR3 DNA sequence: TGTGCCAGCAGCCGCGCCAGTTTGGGTGATACGCAGTATTTT.

This clonotype was picked up a small number of times. The chain carries TRBV4-3 and TRBJ2-1; 11 bases match TRBD2. This CDR3 contains 17 residues. V shed 0 bases and J 6 bases; nucleotides not matched to a gene: 7. Germline-derived CDR1 and CDR2 are LGHNA and YSLEER. The CDR3 sequence is CASSQEGGLAVSNEQFF. The CDR3 coding sequence is TGCGCCAGCAGCCAAGAAGGGGGACTAGCGGTGAGCAATGAGCAGTTCTTC.

The table lists this clonotype with a few counts. The chain combines TRBV5-1 with TRBJ2-5; no clear D gene. Germline CDR1 SGHRS, CDR2 YFSETQ. V was trimmed by 4 bases and J by 2 bases, leaving 9 bases between them. CDR3 length equals 13 residues. The CDR3 DNA follows: TGCGCCAGCAGCGTCAGCGTTCAAGAGACCCAGTACTTC. Translation gives CASSVSVQETQYF.

A few counts support this clonotype. J is TRBJ1-3 and V is TRBV14; tentative D call: TRBD1 (5 bases). This CDR3 is built from 16 residues. Trimming stripped 4 bases from V and 0 bases from J, with 13 bases between. Germline V gene data show CDR1 as SGHDN and CDR2 as FVKESK. The chain's CDR3 is CASSRGHPASGNTIYF. In DNA, the CDR3 is TGTGCCAGCAGCCGAGGACATCCGGCCTCTGGAAACACCATATATTTT.

This clonotype was seen a handful of times. The chain uses TRBV12-3 or TRBV12-4 and TRBJ2-2, with 10 bases aligning to TRBD1. The CDR3 has 14 amino acids. Trimming took 6 bases from V and 4 from J; bases not matched to a gene: 2. This chain's CDR3 is CASRWTGGTGELFF. For the CDR3, the DNA is TGTGCCAGCAGATGGACAGGGGGCACCGGGGAGCTGTTTTTT.

This clonotype was counted many times. V gene TRBV5-1 combines with J gene TRBJ2-1, with TRBD1 identical over 7 bases. Per the germline V gene, CDR1 is SGHRS and CDR2 is YFSETQ. The CDR3 length is 17 residues. The J segment lost 0 bases and the V segment lost 0 bases, leaving 6 bases of the junction unmatched. The CDR3 here is CASSLGQGKSSYNEQFF. CDR3 DNA sequence: TGCGCCAGCAGCTTGGGACAGGGCAAAAGCTCCTACAATGAGCAGTTCTTC.

This clonotype was seen many times. V is TRBV24-1 and J is TRBJ2-1; 7 bases map to TRBD1. The CDR3 has 16 amino acids. V shed 5 bases and J 0 bases; nucleotides not matched to a gene: 6. Germline V gene data show CDR1 as KGHDR and CDR2 as SFDVKD. CDR3 protein: CATSGPGQSSYNEQFF. The CDR3 nucleotides are TGTGCCACCAGTGGACCGGGACAGAGCTCCTACAATGAGCAGTTCTTC.

The chain carries TRBV11-3 and TRBJ2-1; D is unclear. CDR3 length equals 13 residues. The V end lost 1 base, the J end lost 7 bases, and 8 bases lay between the germline ends. Germline loops: CDR1 SGHNT, CDR2 YENEEA. CDR3 coding DNA: TGTGCCAGCAGCTTAGTGGGGTGGAATGAGCAGTTCTTC. Amino acids: CASSLVGWNEQFF.

This clonotype occurred a few times. The chain recombines TRBV9 with TRBJ2-1; D might be TRBD1 or TRBD2, each matching 5 bases. The CDR3 length is 17 residues. Germline lookup yields CDR1 SGDLS and CDR2 YYNGEE. The V and J ends lost 3 bases and 2 bases respectively, with 18 bases between them. CDR3 residues: CASSARGERSAYNEQFF. The CDR3 bases are TGTGCCAGCAGCGCTAGAGGGGAGCGGAGCGCCTACAATGAGCAGTTCTTC.

This clonotype was observed a few times. The chain employs TRBV3-1 and TRBJ2-1; 7 bases are shared with TRBD2. The length of the CDR3 is 16 residues. V was clipped by 3 bases and J by 4 bases; unmatched bases: 9. CDR1 and CDR2 from the germline V gene are LGHDT and YNNKEL (reference sequence). In DNA, the CDR3 is TGTGCCAGCAGCCAGGTCCTAGCGGCCGTGTACAATGAGCAGTTCTTC. Its translation: CASSQVLAAVYNEQFF.

This chain joins TRBV3-1 and TRBJ2-2; D is ambiguous. Trimming took 1 base from V and 7 from J, leaving 10 bases between them. Per the germline V gene, CDR1 is LGHDT and CDR2 is YNNKEL (reference sequence). This CDR3 has 14 residues. CDR3 protein: CASSQVSSVGELFF. CDR3 coding DNA: TGTGCCAGCAGCCAAGTGTCCTCGGTCGGGGAGCTGTTTTTT. Based on the CDR3 plus reference TRBV3-1 and TRBJ2-2, the full variable domain is DTAVSQTPKYLVTQMGNDKSIKCEQNLGHDTMYWYKQDSKKFLKIMFSYNNKELIINETVPNRFSPKSPDKAHLNLHINSLELGDSAVYFCASSQVSSVGELFFGEGSRLTVL.

This chain joins TRBV5-1 and TRBJ2-2; perhaps TRBD1 as D (6 bases). V dropped 4 bases and J dropped 6 bases, with 22 bases sitting between them. CDR1 and CDR2 (germline): SGHRS, YFSETQ. This CDR3 has 17 residues. This chain's CDR3 is CASSLTGILESAGELFF. In nucleotides, the CDR3 is TGCGCCAGCAGCCTTACAGGGATATTAGAATCCGCCGGGGAGCTGTTTTTT.

This clonotype occurred a few times. The chain has TRBV5-1 and TRBJ1-4; maybe TRBD1 (5 bases). V lost 4 bases and J 7 bases, leaving 14 bases between the germline ends. CDR1 and CDR2 from the germline V gene are SGHRS and YFSETQ. The CDR3 sequence is 14 residues long. CDR3 region: CASSIGTPGEKLFF. CDR3 nucleotides: TGCGCCAGCAGCATAGGGACCCCTGGTGAAAAACTGTTTTTT. The full variable domain, rest sourced from reference TRBV5-1 and TRBJ1-4, is KAGVTQTPRYLIKTRGQQVTLSCSPISGHRSVSWYQQTPGQGLQFLFEYFSETQRNKGNFPGRFSGRQFSNSRSEMNVSTLELGDSALYLCASSIGTPGEKLFFGSGTQLSVL.

This clonotype was counted a few times. The V call is TRBV28, the J call TRBJ2-5; the D gene is possibly TRBD2 (6 bases). V was clipped by 5 bases and J by 4 bases, with 14 bases between them. This CDR3 has 14 residues. Germline V gives CDR1 MDHEN, CDR2 SYDVKM. The CDR3 loop reads CASSLTDYTETQYF. CDR3 coding DNA: TGTGCCAGCAGTCTGACGGACTACACAGAGACCCAGTACTTC.

This rearrangement joins TRBV7-6 to TRBJ1-2; 10 nucleotides match TRBD1. Per germline, CDR1 SGHVS and CDR2 FNYEAQ. This CDR3 is built from 16 residues. Unmatched junction bases numbered 8, after V lost 1 base and J lost 6 bases. The CDR3 DNA is TGTGCCAGCAGCTTAGGGGGACAGGGGAGGGTGCATGGCTACACCTTC. Amino acid sequence: CASSLGGQGRVHGYTF.

This clonotype was seen a few times. The chain is built from TRBV7-9 and TRBJ2-1; possibly TRBD1 for D (5 bases). Between the trimmed V and J ends, which lost 5 bases and 10 bases, there was a span of 9 bases. The CDR3 consists of 11 residues. Per germline, CDR1 SEHNR and CDR2 FQNEAQ (reference sequence). DNA for the CDR3: TGTGCCAGCAGCCCCCGACAGGAGCAGTTCTTC. It translates to CASSPRQEQFF. Full variable domain (rest looked up from reference TRBV7-9 and TRBJ2-1): DTGVSQNPRHKITKRGQNVTFRCDPISEHNRLYWYRQTLGQGPEFLTYFQNEAQLEKSRLLSDRFSAERPKGSFSTLEIQRTEQGDSAMYLCASSPRQEQFFGPGTRLTVL.

The rearrangement uses TRBV5-1 and TRBJ2-2; 7 bases fit TRBD1. Trimming took 0 bases from V and 5 from J; bases not matched to a gene: 4. The CDR3 is made up of 15 amino acids. CDR1 and CDR2 (germline): SGHRS, YFSETQ. The CDR3 protein is CASSLAPGGTGELFF. The CDR3, as DNA: TGCGCCAGCAGCTTGGCCCCAGGGGGTACCGGGGAGCTGTTTTTT.

This clonotype was detected only a few times. V usage is TRBV11-2 and J usage is TRBJ2-5; 8 bases match TRBD1. V trimming: 5 bases; J trimming: 4 bases; junction bases outside the gene matches: 9. This CDR3 has 15 residues. CDR1 and CDR2 (germline): SGHAT, FQNNGV. The CDR3 here is CASSPWQGAGETQYF. Here the CDR3 DNA reads TGTGCCAGCAGCCCCTGGCAGGGGGCCGGAGAGACCCAGTACTTC.

This rearrangement joins TRBV19 to TRBJ1-6; 10 bases agree with TRBD1. The germline V gene has CDR1 LNHDA and CDR2 SQIVND (reference sequence). The CDR3 runs 13 residues. V trimming: 9 bases; J trimming: 8 bases; junction bases outside the gene matches: 4. DNA of the CDR3: TGTGCCAGCTCGGGACAGGGGCATTCACCCCTCCACTTT. This encodes CASSGQGHSPLHF. Filled out from reference TRBV19 and TRBJ1-6, the complete variable domain reads DGGITQSPKYLFRKEGQNVTLSCEQNLNHDAMYWYRQDPGQGLRLIYYSQIVNDFQKGDIAEGYSVSREKKESFPLTVTSAQKNPTAFYLCASSGQGHSPLHFGNGTRLTVT.

This clonotype has a handful of counts. The J gene is TRBJ2-3, the V gene TRBV20-1; either TRBD1 or TRBD2 may fit D (5 bases each). Germline CDR1 reads DFQATT; CDR2 reads SNEGSKA (reference sequence). Trimming removed 4 bases from V and 6 bases from J, with 17 bases in between. The CDR3 length is 14 residues. CDR3: CSAIGTLNADTQYF. CDR3 DNA sequence: TGCAGTGCTATCGGGACCCTAAACGCGGATACGCAGTATTTT.

This clonotype was counted a few times. V usage is TRBV29-1 and J usage is TRBJ1-1; weak D call: TRBD1 (5 bases). Deletions cut 6 bases from V and 1 base from J, with 9 bases between. The CDR3 contains 12 residues. Germline V gives CDR1 SQVTM, CDR2 ANQGSEA. This chain's CDR3 is CSVWQGNTEAFF. The CDR3 DNA sequence: TGCAGCGTATGGCAGGGGAACACTGAAGCTTTCTTT.

This clonotype has at least ten counts. V and J are TRBV15 and TRBJ2-5; D is ambiguous. The CDR3 covers 13 residues. Germline-derived CDR1 and CDR2 are LNHNV and YYDKDF (reference sequence). V lost 0 bases and J lost 7, with 9 bases in between. DNA of the CDR3: TGTGCCACCAGCAGAGATCAGGTTGGGACCCAGTACTTC. It yields the protein CATSRDQVGTQYF.

This chain uses TRBV10-3 with TRBJ2-3; no clear D. In germline, CDR1 is ENHRY, CDR2 SYGVKD. V was shortened by 0 bases and J by 2 bases, with 9 bases between the two germline ends. The CDR3 sequence is 15 residues long. In nucleotides, the CDR3 is TGTGCCATCAGTGAGTCGGGCGGAAACACAGATACGCAGTATTTT. Translation: CAISESGGNTDTQYF.

This clonotype was observed a few times. The J gene is TRBJ1-6, the V gene TRBV2; 8 nucleotides match TRBD1. CDR3 length equals 15 residues. Looked up from germline, CDR1 is SNHLY and CDR2 is FYNNEI. J gave up 10 bases and V 5 bases, and 10 bases lay outside the gene matches. CDR3 sequence reads: CASSPGGFDYSPLHF. CDR3 coding DNA: TGTGCCAGCAGTCCAGGGGGCTTTGATTACTCACCCCTCCACTTT.

The sample holds a few counts of this clonotype. The chain employs TRBV7-6 and TRBJ2-1; 10 nucleotides match TRBD1. The V gene end was trimmed by 5 bases and the J gene end by 8 bases; junction bases not matched to a gene: 6. The CDR3 length is 14 residues. Per germline, CDR1 SGHVS and CDR2 FNYEAQ. The CDR3 spells CASSTGTGVYEQFF. The CDR3 coding sequence is TGTGCCAGCAGCACCGGGACAGGGGTTTATGAGCAGTTCTTC.